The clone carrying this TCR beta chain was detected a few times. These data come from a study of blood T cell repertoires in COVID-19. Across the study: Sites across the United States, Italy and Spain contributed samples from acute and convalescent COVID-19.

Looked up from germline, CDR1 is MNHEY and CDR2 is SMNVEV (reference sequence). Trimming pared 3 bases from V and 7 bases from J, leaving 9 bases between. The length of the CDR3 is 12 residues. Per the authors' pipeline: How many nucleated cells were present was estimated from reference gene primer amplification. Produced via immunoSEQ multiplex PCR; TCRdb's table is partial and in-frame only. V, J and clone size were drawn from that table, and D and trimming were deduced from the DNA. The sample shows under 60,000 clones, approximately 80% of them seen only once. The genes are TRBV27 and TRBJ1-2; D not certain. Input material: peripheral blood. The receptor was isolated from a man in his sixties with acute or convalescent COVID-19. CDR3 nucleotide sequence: TGTGCCAGCAGTTTGTTTGGAGTTGGCTACACCTTC. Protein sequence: CASSLFGVGYTF.